The 22 T cell receptor beta chains below come from one sample, sequenced in a study of shared clonotypes between healthy human individuals. Generated by immunoSEQ multiplex PCR, the TCRdb table keeps only in-frame clones and is missing some. The sample carries around 2,000,000 clones, about 95% recorded once. CD45RO-negative cells were positively selected for CCR7, leaving out terminally differentiated effector memory CD45RA+ cells. Sequencing was carried out using naive CD8+ T cells sorted from blood. The receptors originated from a man younger than 35 in good health.

Points on this clone: This may be a read error: a much more frequent sequence differs by one nucleotide. The same CDR3 arises from other DNA sequences in this sample as well. The genes are TRBV7-9 and TRBJ2-7; D is ambiguous. The CDR3 loop spans 12 amino acids. CDR1 is SEHNR, CDR2 FQNEAQ, per germline (reference sequence). V shed 3 bases and J shed 3 bases, with 6 bases lying between them. CDR3 region: CASSFGVYEQYF. The CDR3 DNA sequence: TGTGCCAGCAGCTTTGGGGTCTACGAGCAGTACTTC.

This chain joins TRBV7-9 and TRBJ2-1, with TRBD2 matching over 10 bases. CDR1 and CDR2 (germline): SEHNR, FQNEAQ (reference sequence). The junction had 15 bases not matched to a gene; V was cut back by 4 bases and J by 9 bases. The CDR3 runs 17 residues. Written as DNA, the CDR3 is TGTGCCAGCAGCTCCTGGGGCGGTGCTAGCGGGGGAGGTGAGCAGTTCTTC. It specifies CASSSWGGASGGGEQFF.

The chain links TRBV29-1 to TRBJ1-1; D unclear. V was pared by 4 bases and J by 7 bases, with 10 bases between. CDR1 SQVTM and CDR2 ANQGSEA come from the germline V gene. The CDR3 contains 11 residues. CDR3: CSVAPAIEAFF. Here the CDR3 DNA reads TGCAGCGTTGCCCCGGCCATTGAAGCTTTCTTT.

A remark on this clone: The sample holds other DNA sequences that translate to the same CDR3. This chain uses TRBV7-3 with TRBJ2-5; 8 bases line up with TRBD2. J was trimmed by 5 bases and V by 0 bases; bases with no gene match: 2. This CDR3 is built from 14 residues. Germline V gene lookup returns CDR1 SGHTA and CDR2 FQGTGA. CDR3 DNA: TGTGCCAGCAGCTTAACCGGGGGGGTCGAGACCCAGTACTTC. Its protein product is CASSLTGGVETQYF.

The V call is TRBV29-1, the J call TRBJ2-5; 14 nucleotides line up with TRBD2. Germline loops: CDR1 SQVTM, CDR2 ANQGSEA. The ends lost 6 bases at V and 3 bases at J; junction bases unmatched: 6. There are 15 residues in the CDR3. The CDR3 protein is CSVGGLAGEKETQYF. The DNA for the CDR3 is TGCAGCGTCGGGGGACTAGCGGGGGAAAAAGAGACCCAGTACTTC.

The rearrangement joins TRBV7-9 to TRBJ2-2; 7 nucleotides match TRBD1. The CDR3 totals 16 residues. V gave up 4 bases and J gave up 2 bases; unmatched junction bases: 7. Germline CDR1 is SEHNR and CDR2 is FQNEAQ (reference sequence). The CDR3 nucleotides read TGTGCCAGCAGCTCCCGGACAGGCCTCAACACCGGGGAGCTGTTTTTT. It specifies CASSSRTGLNTGELFF.

The rearrangement uses TRBV27 and TRBJ2-3; 8 bases are shared with TRBD2. V was pared by 2 bases and J by 4 bases, with 5 bases of the junction left unmatched. Germline-derived CDR1 and CDR2 are MNHEY and SMNVEV (reference sequence). This CDR3 has 15 amino acids. Written as DNA, the CDR3 is TGTGCCAGCAGTTTAGGAGCGGGAGCCGCAGATACGCAGTATTTT. Translating it yields CASSLGAGAADTQYF.

V usage is TRBV10-3 and J usage is TRBJ2-5; D ambiguous. Between the trimmed V and J ends, which lost 4 bases and 2 bases, there was a span of 8 bases. Per germline, CDR1 ENHRY and CDR2 SYGVKD. The CDR3 runs to 13 residues. CDR3 sequence: CAISGAEQETQYF. Written as DNA, the CDR3 is TGTGCCATCAGTGGGGCGGAGCAAGAGACCCAGTACTTC.

The gene calls are TRBV28 and TRBJ2-3; D is unclear. V was cut by 7 bases and J by 1 base, with 12 bases left in between. Germline CDR1 and CDR2: MDHEN and SYDVKM. There are 14 residues in the CDR3. CDR3 protein: CASTWGAGTDTQYF. The CDR3 bases are TGTGCCAGCACCTGGGGTGCGGGCACAGATACGCAGTATTTT.

About this clone: Other nucleotide sequences from this sample produce the same CDR3. The chain links TRBV5-6 to TRBJ1-1; D remains ambiguous. The CDR3 length is 13 residues. Germline V lookup: CDR1 SGHDT, CDR2 YYEEEE. V shed 1 base and J shed 0 bases, with 4 bases lying between them. The chain's CDR3 is CASSLTVNTEAFF. The CDR3 DNA sequence: TGTGCCAGCAGCTTGACGGTGAACACTGAAGCTTTCTTT. The full variable domain, rest sourced from reference TRBV5-6 and TRBJ1-1, is DAGVTQSPTHLIKTRGQQVTLRCSPKSGHDTVSWYQQALGQGPQFIFQYYEEEERQRGNFPDRFSGHQFPNYSSELNVNALLLGDSALYLCASSLTVNTEAFFGQGTRLTVV.

This clone has just one count. CDR3 protein: CASSIGEGAGEQYF. CDR3 DNA sequence: TGTGCCAGTAGTATAGGAGAGGGGGCAGGCGAGCAGTACTTC. The rearrangement links TRBV19 to TRBJ2-7, with 7 bases that match TRBD1. Unmatched junction bases numbered 6, after V lost 1 base and J lost 6 bases. The CDR3 length is 14 residues. CDR1 and CDR2 from the germline V gene are LNHDA and SQIVND (reference sequence).

The chain has TRBV27 and TRBJ2-1; the match to TRBD2 covers 12 bases. This CDR3 is built from 19 residues. Unmatched junction bases numbered 13, after V lost 6 bases and J lost 1 base. Germline V CDR1 and CDR2: MNHEY, SMNVEV (reference sequence). CDR3 sequence reads: CASSWVGLAGLESYNEQFF. CDR3 DNA: TGTGCCAGCAGCTGGGTGGGACTAGCGGGCCTAGAATCCTACAATGAGCAGTTCTTC.

The chain couples TRBV7-2 to TRBJ2-7; D uncertain. V was shortened by 6 bases and J by 6 bases, with 21 bases between the two germline ends. Germline CDR1 SGHTA, CDR2 FQGNSA. CDR3 size: 15 residues. CDR3 region: CASRSNRNWYGEQYF. The DNA of the CDR3 is TGTGCCAGCAGATCTAACCGGAATTGGTACGGCGAGCAGTACTTC.

This clone was seen only once. Other DNA sequences in the same sample also yield this CDR3. The chain recombines TRBV9 with TRBJ2-7; D may be TRBD2 (5 bases). The CDR3 extends over 14 amino acids. V was shortened by 4 bases and J by 1 base, with 12 bases between the two germline ends. CDR1 is SGDLS and CDR2 is YYNGEE in the germline V gene. The DNA for the CDR3 is TGTGCCAGCAGCCCCGGGCAGCGGTCCTACGAGCAGTACTTC. Protein sequence: CASSPGQRSYEQYF.

The chain recombines TRBV5-1 with TRBJ1-1; TRBD1 might be the D (5 bases). The germline gives CDR1 SGHRS, CDR2 YFSETQ. CDR3 size: 14 residues. Trimming left V 1 base short and J 3 bases short, with 10 bases between. In nucleotides, the CDR3 is TGCGCCAGCAGCTTGATCAGGGCGGACACTGAAGCTTTCTTT. Encoded protein: CASSLIRADTEAFF.

The rearrangement joins TRBV28 to TRBJ2-7; TRBD1 matches 9 bases. J was trimmed by 3 bases and V by 6 bases; bases with no gene match: 12. Germline V gene data show CDR1 as MDHEN and CDR2 as SYDVKM. The CDR3 is made up of 16 amino acids. CDR3 nucleotides: TGTGCCAGCAGCCCCGGGACAGGGCCCTTCTTCTACGAGCAGTACTTC. Translation: CASSPGTGPFFYEQYF.

On this clone: Other DNA sequences within the sample encode an identical CDR3. The chain carries TRBV5-1 and TRBJ1-6; D gene unclear. CDR3 length equals 14 residues. The germline V and J ends were trimmed by 0 bases and 7 bases, with 8 bases remaining between them. Germline CDR1 reads SGHRS; CDR2 reads YFSETQ. CDR3 DNA: TGCGCCAGCAGCTTGGACGGACTCAATTCACCCCTCCACTTT. Translating gives CASSLDGLNSPLHF.

The V and J genes are TRBV29-1 and TRBJ2-7; 11 positions agree with TRBD1. The CDR3 runs to 15 residues. From germline, CDR1 is SQVTM and CDR2 ANQGSEA. V trimming: 2 bases; J trimming: 7 bases; junction bases outside the gene matches: 10. CDR3 bases: TGCAGCGTTGAATTCACGGACAGGGGGCTAGGGGAGCAGTACTTC. Amino acid sequence: CSVEFTDRGLGEQYF.

This clone was found once. The junction and the germline gene differ at one end; a read error may be behind it. The rearrangement links TRBV7-7 to TRBJ2-7; 8 bases are a match to TRBD1. Germline CDR1 is SSHAT and CDR2 is FNYEAQ (reference sequence). CDR3 size: 15 residues. CDR3 coding DNA: TGTGCTAGCAGCTTAGGTACAGGGGGAACCTACGAGCAGTACTTC. Translation: CASSLGTGGTYEQYF.

V is TRBV27 and J is TRBJ1-5; perhaps TRBD1 as D (5 bases). The CDR3 is 16 residues long. Per the germline V gene, CDR1 is MNHEY and CDR2 is SMNVEV (reference sequence). V was cut by 5 bases and J by 4 bases, with 18 bases left in between. In DNA, the CDR3 is TGTGCCAGCAGTCCTAAGAGGGGTCCTGGTAATCAGCCCCAGCATTTT. It encodes CASSPKRGPGNQPQHF.

This chain joins TRBV28 and TRBJ1-2; possibly TRBD1 for D (6 bases). The germline gives CDR1 MDHEN, CDR2 SYDVKM. V was clipped by 3 bases and J by 8 bases, with 13 bases between them. CDR3 length: 13 residues. CDR3 sequence: CASSFYRVSGYTF. CDR3 nucleotide sequence: TGTGCCAGCAGTTTCTACAGGGTCAGCGGCTACACCTTC.

V usage is TRBV4-2 and J usage is TRBJ2-3; 7 nucleotides match TRBD2. The CDR3 contains 16 residues. The trim removed 0 bases at V and 4 bases at J, leaving 7 bases unmatched. CDR1 and CDR2 (germline): LGHNA, YNFKEQ. CDR3 amino acids: CASSQDRGSFADTQYF. The CDR3 region has the DNA TGTGCCAGCAGCCAAGATCGCGGGAGTTTCGCAGATACGCAGTATTTT.